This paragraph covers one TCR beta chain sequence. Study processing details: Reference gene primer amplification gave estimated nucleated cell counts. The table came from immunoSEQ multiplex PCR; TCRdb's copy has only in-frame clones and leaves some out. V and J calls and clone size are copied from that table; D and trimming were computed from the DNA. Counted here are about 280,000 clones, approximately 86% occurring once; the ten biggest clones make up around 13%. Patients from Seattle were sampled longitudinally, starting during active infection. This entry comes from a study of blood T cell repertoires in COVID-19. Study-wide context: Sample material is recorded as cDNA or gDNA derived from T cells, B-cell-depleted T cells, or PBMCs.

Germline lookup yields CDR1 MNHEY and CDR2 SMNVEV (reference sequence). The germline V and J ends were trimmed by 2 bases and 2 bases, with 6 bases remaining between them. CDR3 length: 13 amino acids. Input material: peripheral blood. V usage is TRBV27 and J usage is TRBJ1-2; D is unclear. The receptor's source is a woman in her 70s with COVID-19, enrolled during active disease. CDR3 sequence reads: CASSLIANYGYTF. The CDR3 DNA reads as TGTGCCAGCAGTTTAATAGCCAACTATGGCTACACCTTC.